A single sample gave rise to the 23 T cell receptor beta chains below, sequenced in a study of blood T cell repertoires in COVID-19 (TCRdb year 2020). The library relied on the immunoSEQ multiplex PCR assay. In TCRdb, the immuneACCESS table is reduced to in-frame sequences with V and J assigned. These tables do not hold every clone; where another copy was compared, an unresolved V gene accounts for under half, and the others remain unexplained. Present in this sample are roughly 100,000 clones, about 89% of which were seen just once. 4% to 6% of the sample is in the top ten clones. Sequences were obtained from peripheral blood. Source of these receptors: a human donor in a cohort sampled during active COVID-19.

The CDR3 is CATSRDRQGGPPQHF. The CDR3 DNA is TGTGCCACCAGCAGAGATCGACAGGGAGGACCGCCCCAGCATTTT. The V and J genes are TRBV15 and TRBJ1-5; 7 nucleotides line up with TRBD1. V lost 0 bases, J lost 9 bases, and 8 bases stayed unmatched. There are 15 residues in the CDR3. The germline V gene encodes CDR1 LNHNV and CDR2 YYDKDF (reference sequence). Combining the CDR3 with reference TRBV15 and TRBJ1-5 gives the whole variable domain DAMVIQNPRYQVTQFGKPVTLSCSQTLNHNVMYWYQQKSSQAPKLLFHYYDKDFNNEADTPDNFQSRRPNTSFCFLDIRSPGLGDTAMYLCATSRDRQGGPPQHFGDGTRLSIL.

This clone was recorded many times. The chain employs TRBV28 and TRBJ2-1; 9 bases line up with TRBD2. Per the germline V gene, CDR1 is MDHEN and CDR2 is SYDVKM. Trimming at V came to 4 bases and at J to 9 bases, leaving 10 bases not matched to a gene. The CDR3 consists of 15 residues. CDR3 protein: CASSSAGGHVGEQFF. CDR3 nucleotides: TGTGCCAGCAGTTCAGCGGGAGGACACGTGGGTGAGCAGTTCTTC. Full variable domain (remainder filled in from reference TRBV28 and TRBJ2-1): DVKVTQSSRYLVKRTGEKVFLECVQDMDHENMFWYRQDPGLGLRLIYFSYDVKMKEKGDIPEGYSVSREKKERFSLILESASTNQTSMYLCASSSAGGHVGEQFFGPGTRLTVL.

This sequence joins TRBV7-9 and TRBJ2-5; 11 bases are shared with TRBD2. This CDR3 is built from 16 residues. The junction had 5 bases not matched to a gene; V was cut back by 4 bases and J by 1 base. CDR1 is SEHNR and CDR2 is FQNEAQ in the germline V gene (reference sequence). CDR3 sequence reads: CASSSRLAGPQETQYF. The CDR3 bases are TGTGCCAGCAGCTCTCGACTAGCGGGACCCCAAGAGACCCAGTACTTC.

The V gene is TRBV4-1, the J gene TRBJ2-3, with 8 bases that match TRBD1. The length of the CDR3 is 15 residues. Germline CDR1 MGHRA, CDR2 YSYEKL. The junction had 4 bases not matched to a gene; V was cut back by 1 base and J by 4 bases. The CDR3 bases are TGCGCCAGCAGCCAAGTCCCGGGACAGGCAGATACGCAGTATTTT. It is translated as CASSQVPGQADTQYF.

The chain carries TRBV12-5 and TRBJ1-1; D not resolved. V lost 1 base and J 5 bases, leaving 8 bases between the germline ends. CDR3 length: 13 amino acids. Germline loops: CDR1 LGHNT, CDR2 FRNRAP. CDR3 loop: CASGLEAGTEAFF. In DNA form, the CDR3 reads TGTGCTAGTGGTTTGGAGGCCGGGACTGAAGCTTTCTTT.

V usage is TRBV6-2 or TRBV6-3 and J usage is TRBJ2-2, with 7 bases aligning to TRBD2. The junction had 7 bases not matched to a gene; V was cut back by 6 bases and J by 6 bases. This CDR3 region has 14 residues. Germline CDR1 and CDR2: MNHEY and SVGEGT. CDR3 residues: CASSSRGVPGELFF. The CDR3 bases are TGTGCCAGCAGCTCCCGGGGGGTACCCGGGGAGCTGTTTTTT.

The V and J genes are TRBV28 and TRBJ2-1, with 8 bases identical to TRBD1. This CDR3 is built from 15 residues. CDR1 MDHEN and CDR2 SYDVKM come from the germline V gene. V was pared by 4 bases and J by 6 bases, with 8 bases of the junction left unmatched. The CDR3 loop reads CASSSYGQGSNEQFF. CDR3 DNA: TGTGCCAGCAGTTCCTACGGACAGGGCTCCAATGAGCAGTTCTTC. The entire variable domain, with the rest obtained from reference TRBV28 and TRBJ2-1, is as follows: DVKVTQSSRYLVKRTGEKVFLECVQDMDHENMFWYRQDPGLGLRLIYFSYDVKMKEKGDIPEGYSVSREKKERFSLILESASTNQTSMYLCASSSYGQGSNEQFFGPGTRLTVL.

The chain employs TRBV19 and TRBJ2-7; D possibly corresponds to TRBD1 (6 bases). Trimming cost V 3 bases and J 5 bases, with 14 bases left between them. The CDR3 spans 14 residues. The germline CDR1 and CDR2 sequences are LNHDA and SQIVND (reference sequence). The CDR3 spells CASSISPTGNEQYF. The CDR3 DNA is TGTGCCAGTAGTATCTCTCCAACAGGGAACGAGCAGTACTTC.

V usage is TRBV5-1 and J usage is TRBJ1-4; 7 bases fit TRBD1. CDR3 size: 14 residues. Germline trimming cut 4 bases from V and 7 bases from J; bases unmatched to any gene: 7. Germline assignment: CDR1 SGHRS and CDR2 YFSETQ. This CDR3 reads CASSTGVGGEKLFF. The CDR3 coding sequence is TGCGCCAGCAGCACAGGGGTAGGTGGTGAAAAACTGTTTTTT.

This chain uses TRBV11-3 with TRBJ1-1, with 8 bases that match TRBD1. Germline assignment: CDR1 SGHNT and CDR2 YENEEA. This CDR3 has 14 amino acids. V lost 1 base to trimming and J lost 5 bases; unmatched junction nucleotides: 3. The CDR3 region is CASSLGQGRTEAFF. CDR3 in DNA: TGTGCCAGCAGCTTAGGACAGGGGAGGACTGAAGCTTTCTTT.

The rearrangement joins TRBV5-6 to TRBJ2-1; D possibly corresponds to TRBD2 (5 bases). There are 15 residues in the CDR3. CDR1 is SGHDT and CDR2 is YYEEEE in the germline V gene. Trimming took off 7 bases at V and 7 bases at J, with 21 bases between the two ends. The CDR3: CASERRLGNRNEQFF. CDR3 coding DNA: TGTGCCAGCGAGAGGAGGCTCGGTAATCGGAATGAGCAGTTCTTC.

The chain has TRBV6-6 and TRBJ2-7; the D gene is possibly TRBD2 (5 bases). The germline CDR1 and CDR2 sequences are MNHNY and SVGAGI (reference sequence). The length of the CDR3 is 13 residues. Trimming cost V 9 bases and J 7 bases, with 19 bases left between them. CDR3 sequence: CASSGLGLKEQYF. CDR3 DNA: TGTGCCAGTTCCGGACTTGGATTAAAAGAGCAGTACTTC.

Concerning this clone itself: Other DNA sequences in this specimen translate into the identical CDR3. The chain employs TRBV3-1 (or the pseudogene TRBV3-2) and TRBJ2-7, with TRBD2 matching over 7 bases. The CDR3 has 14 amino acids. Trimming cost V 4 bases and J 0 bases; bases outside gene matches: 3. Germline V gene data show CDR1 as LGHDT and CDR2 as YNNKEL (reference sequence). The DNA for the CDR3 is TGTGCCAGCAGCCTTAGCGGGCCCTCCTACGAGCAGTACTTC. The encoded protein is CASSLSGPSYEQYF.

CDR3 DNA: TGTGCCAGTAGTAGAAGGAGGGATGAAGAGACCCAGTACTTC. Translation gives CASSRRRDEETQYF. This sequence joins TRBV19 and TRBJ2-5; TRBD2 is a possible D gene (6 bases). The V end lost 4 bases, the J end lost 3 bases, and 12 bases lay between the germline ends. Germline CDR1 reads LNHDA; CDR2 reads SQIVND (reference sequence). The CDR3 is 14 amino acids.

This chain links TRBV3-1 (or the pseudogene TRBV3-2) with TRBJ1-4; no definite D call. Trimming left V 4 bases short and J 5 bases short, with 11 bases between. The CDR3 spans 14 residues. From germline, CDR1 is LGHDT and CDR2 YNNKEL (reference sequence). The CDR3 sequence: CASSPTGVNEKLFF. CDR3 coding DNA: TGTGCCAGCAGCCCGACCGGGGTAAATGAAAAACTGTTTTTT.

As DNA, the CDR3 is TGTGCCAGCAGCCTTAACGGACAGACCGGGGAGCTGTTTTTT. Translated: CASSLNGQTGELFF. The V gene is TRBV7-8, the J gene TRBJ2-2, with D tentatively TRBD1 (6 bases). Deletions cut 5 bases from V and 5 bases from J, with 12 bases between. Germline loops: CDR1 SGHVS, CDR2 FQNEAQ. This CDR3 has 14 amino acids.

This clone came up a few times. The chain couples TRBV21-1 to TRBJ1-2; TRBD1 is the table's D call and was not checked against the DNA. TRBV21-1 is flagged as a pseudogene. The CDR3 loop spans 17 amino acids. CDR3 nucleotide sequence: TGTGCCAGCAGCAAAGTGGTTCGGGGACAGGGGGTTAATGGCTACACCTTC. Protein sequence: CASSKVVRGQGVNGYTF.

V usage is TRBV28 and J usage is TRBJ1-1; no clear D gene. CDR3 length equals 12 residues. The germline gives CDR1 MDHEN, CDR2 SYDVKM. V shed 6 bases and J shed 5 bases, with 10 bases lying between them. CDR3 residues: CASSLKTTEAFF. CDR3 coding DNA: TGTGCCAGCAGCCTAAAGACAACTGAAGCTTTCTTT.

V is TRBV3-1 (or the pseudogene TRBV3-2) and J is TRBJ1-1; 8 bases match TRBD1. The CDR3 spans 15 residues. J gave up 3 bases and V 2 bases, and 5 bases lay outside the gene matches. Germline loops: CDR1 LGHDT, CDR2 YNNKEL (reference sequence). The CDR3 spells CASSQPKTGDTEAFF. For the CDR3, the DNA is TGTGCCAGCAGCCAACCAAAGACAGGGGACACTGAAGCTTTCTTT.

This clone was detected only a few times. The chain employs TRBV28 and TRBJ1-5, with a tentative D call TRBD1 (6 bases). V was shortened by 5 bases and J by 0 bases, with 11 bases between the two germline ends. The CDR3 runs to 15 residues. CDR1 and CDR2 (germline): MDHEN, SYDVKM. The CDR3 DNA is TGTGCCAGCAGTCGGGACACTTTTAGCAATCAGCCCCAGCATTTT. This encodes CASSRDTFSNQPQHF.

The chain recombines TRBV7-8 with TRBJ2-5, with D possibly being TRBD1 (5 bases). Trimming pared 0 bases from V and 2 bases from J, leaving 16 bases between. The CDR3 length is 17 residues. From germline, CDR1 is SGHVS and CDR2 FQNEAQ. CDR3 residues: CASSLARLQGRQETQYF. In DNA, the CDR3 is TGTGCCAGCAGCTTAGCGAGGCTCCAGGGTAGGCAAGAGACCCAGTACTTC. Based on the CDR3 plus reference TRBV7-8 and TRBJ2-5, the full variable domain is GAGVSQSPRYKVAKRGQDVALRCDPISGHVSLFWYQQALGQGPEFLTYFQNEAQLDKSGLPSDRFFAERPEGSVSTLKIQRTQQEDSAVYLCASSLARLQGRQETQYFGPGTRLLVL.

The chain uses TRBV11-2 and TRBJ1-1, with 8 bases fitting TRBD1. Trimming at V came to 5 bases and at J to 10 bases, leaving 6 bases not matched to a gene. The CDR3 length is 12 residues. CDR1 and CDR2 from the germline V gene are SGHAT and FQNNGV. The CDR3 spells CASSLDRVAAFF. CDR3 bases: TGTGCCAGCAGCCTGGACAGGGTTGCAGCTTTCTTT.

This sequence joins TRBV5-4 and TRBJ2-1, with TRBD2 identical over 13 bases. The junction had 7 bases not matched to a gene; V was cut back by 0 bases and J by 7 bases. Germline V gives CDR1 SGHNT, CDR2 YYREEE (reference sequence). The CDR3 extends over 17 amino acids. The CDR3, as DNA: TGTGCCAGCAGCTTGGGAGGGACTAGCGGGATCGGGAATGAGCAGTTCTTC. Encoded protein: CASSLGGTSGIGNEQFF.